The source of this TCR beta chain is a study of T cell changes during pregnancy in multiple sclerosis. Some clones are missing from TCRdb's copy, which holds only in-frame ones; the method was immunoSEQ multiplex PCR. This sample has 13,000 or so clones; 90% to 95% occur once, and the top ten carry 2.8%. Deletions cut 8 bases from V and 0 bases from J, with 11 bases between. This CDR3 comprises 13 residues. Germline-derived CDR1 and CDR2 are MDHEN and SYDVKM. The sample consisted of peripheral blood, taken in the second trimester of pregnancy. V and J are TRBV28 and TRBJ2-7; the D is unclear. This TCR came from a female donor in good health, enrolled as a control in a pregnancy study. The CDR3 coding sequence is TGTGCCAGCTTAGCCCTGAGCTCCTACGAGCAGTACTTC. This encodes CASLALSSYEQYF.